The 3 T cell receptor beta chains below come from one sample, sequenced in a study of blood T cell repertoires in COVID-19. The data were produced by immunoSEQ multiplex PCR, yet TCRdb's version contains in-frame clones alone and is incomplete. The sample yields over 150,000 clones, roughly 90% seen once. The specimen was peripheral blood. The receptors come from a woman aged 60-70 years who had recovered from COVID-19.

The chain employs TRBV4-2 and TRBJ2-3; 9 bases match TRBD2. This CDR3 spans 17 amino acids. The germline V gene has CDR1 LGHNA and CDR2 YNFKEQ. After removal of 3 bases from V and 5 bases from J, the junction contained 12 bases not matched to a gene. The CDR3 sequence: CASSQATSGHRGDTQYF. CDR3 bases: TGTGCCAGCAGCCAGGCGACTAGCGGACATCGGGGAGATACGCAGTATTTT.

This clone was found once. This chain uses TRBV5-6 with TRBJ2-5; TRBD2 might be the D (5 bases). Germline V gene lookup returns CDR1 SGHDT and CDR2 YYEEEE. There are 13 residues in the CDR3. Trimming removed 6 bases from V and 3 bases from J, with 12 bases in between. CDR3: CASKRLEEETQYF. CDR3 in DNA: TGTGCCAGCAAGCGGTTGGAGGAAGAGACCCAGTACTTC.

The chain is built from TRBV5-1 and TRBJ2-3, with D possibly matching TRBD2 (7 bases). The CDR3 consists of 16 residues. CDR1 SGHRS and CDR2 YFSETQ come from the germline V gene. Deletions cut 4 bases from V and 2 bases from J, with 17 bases between. CDR3 in amino acids: CASSQRGGGVTDTQYF. In DNA form, the CDR3 reads TGCGCCAGCAGCCAGAGGGGCGGGGGCGTCACAGATACGCAGTATTTT.